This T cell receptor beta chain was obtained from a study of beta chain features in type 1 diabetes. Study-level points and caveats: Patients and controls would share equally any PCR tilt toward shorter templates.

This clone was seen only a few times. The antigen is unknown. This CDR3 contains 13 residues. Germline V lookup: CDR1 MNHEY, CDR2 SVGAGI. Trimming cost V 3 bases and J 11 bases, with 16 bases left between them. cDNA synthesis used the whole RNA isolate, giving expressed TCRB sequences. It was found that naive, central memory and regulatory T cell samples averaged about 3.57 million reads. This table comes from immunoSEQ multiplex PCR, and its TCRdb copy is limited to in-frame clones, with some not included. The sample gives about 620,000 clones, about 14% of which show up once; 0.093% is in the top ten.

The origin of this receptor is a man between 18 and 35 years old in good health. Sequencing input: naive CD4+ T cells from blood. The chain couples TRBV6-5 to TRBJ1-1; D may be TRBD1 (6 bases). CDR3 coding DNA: TGTGCCAGCAGTTATGGGGGGGCGCGAAGGGCTTTCTTT. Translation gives CASSYGGARRAFF.